What follows are 21 T cell receptor beta chains derived from one specimen sequenced in a study of lymphopenia after photon versus proton radiotherapy. The table came from immunoSEQ multiplex PCR; TCRdb's copy has only in-frame clones and leaves some out. The data contain around 63,000 clones, 70% to 90% of them singletons. The material sequenced was peripheral blood, taken from a patient treated with photon-based radiotherapy. All receptors derive from a man aged 35 to 55 with gastric cancer.

The chain combines TRBV27 with TRBJ1-3; the match to TRBD1 covers 8 bases. Unmatched junction bases numbered 16, after V lost 8 bases and J lost 7 bases. In germline, CDR1 is MNHEY, CDR2 SMNVEV (reference sequence). The CDR3 is 16 residues long. CDR3 sequence: CASRSGTGAVKNTIYF. The CDR3 nucleotides are TGTGCCAGCCGATCCGGGACAGGAGCCGTTAAGAACACCATATATTTT.

This rearrangement joins TRBV5-1 to TRBJ1-1; 12 bases line up with TRBD1. Germline-derived CDR1 and CDR2 are SGHRS and YFSETQ. V trimming: 5 bases; J trimming: 6 bases; junction bases outside the gene matches: 2. The CDR3 is made up of 13 amino acids. This chain's CDR3 is CASRGQGASEAFF. CDR3 nucleotides: TGCGCCAGCAGGGGACAGGGGGCCTCTGAAGCTTTCTTT.

The CDR3 spells CASSYATGPYEQYF. The CDR3 region has the DNA TGTGCCAGCAGTTATGCAACAGGGCCCTACGAGCAGTACTTC. The J gene is TRBJ2-7, the V gene TRBV6-9; possible D gene TRBD1, 6 bases. Per the germline V gene, CDR1 is MNHGY and CDR2 is SVAAGI. Trimming shortened V by 2 bases and J by 2 bases, and 10 bases separated the two germline ends. The CDR3 sequence is 14 residues long.

With regard to this clone: Without the conserved terminal phenylalanine or tryptophan, this CDR3 likely stems from a read error. This chain links TRBV4-2 with TRBJ1-2; 7 bases are a match to TRBD1. The V gene's germline CDR1 is LGHNA and CDR2 YNFKEQ. The CDR3 is made up of 13 amino acids. The V and J ends lost 2 bases and 8 bases, in that order; junction bases with no gene match: 5. CDR3 region: CASSQTQGSGYTV. In DNA, the CDR3 is TGTGCCAGCAGCCAAACACAGGGGAGCGGCTACACCGTC.

The chain carries TRBV11-2 and TRBJ2-5; tentatively, D is TRBD2 (6 bases). The CDR3 totals 11 residues. Germline CDR1 is SGHAT and CDR2 is FQNNGV. The V end was cut by 5 bases, the J end by 10 bases, with 11 bases between. Written as DNA, the CDR3 is TGTGCCAGCAGCATCGGGGGACTCCAGTACTTC. Translating gives CASSIGGLQYF.

V and J are TRBV11-2 and TRBJ2-1; possibly TRBD2 for D (6 bases). In germline, CDR1 is SGHAT, CDR2 FQNNGV. V was shortened by 1 base and J by 0 bases, with 13 bases between the two germline ends. The CDR3 loop spans 17 amino acids. As DNA, the CDR3 is TGTGCCAGCAGCTTAGGGGGGACTCCTCGCTCCTACAATGAGCAGTTCTTC. It encodes CASSLGGTPRSYNEQFF.

The chain uses TRBV6-1 and TRBJ1-5; D unresolved. Germline CDR1 MNHNS, CDR2 SASEGT. The CDR3 covers 12 residues. The germline V and J ends were trimmed by 7 bases and 4 bases, with 8 bases remaining between them. CDR3 in amino acids: CASKFANQPQHF. CDR3 DNA sequence: TGTGCCAGCAAGTTCGCAAATCAGCCCCAGCATTTT.

The chain has TRBV18 and TRBJ1-2; TRBD1 aligns across 7 bases. Unmatched junction bases numbered 3, after V lost 2 bases and J lost 0 bases. The V gene's germline CDR1 is KGHSH and CDR2 LQKENI. This CDR3 is built from 15 residues. Here the CDR3 reads CASSPFQGANYGYTF. The DNA of the CDR3 is TGTGCCAGCTCACCATTTCAGGGGGCTAACTATGGCTACACCTTC. Supplemented by reference TRBV18 and TRBJ1-2, the full variable domain reads NAGVMQNPRHLVRRRGQEARLRCSPMKGHSHVYWYRQLPEEGLKFMVYLQKENIIDESGMPKERFSAEFPKEGPSILRIQQVVRGDSAAYFCASSPFQGANYGYTFGSGTRLTVV.

This chain links TRBV2 with TRBJ2-3, with unresolved D. With 7 bases removed from V and 6 bases from J, the gap between germline ends came to 20 bases. The germline CDR1 and CDR2 sequences are SNHLY and FYNNEI. This CDR3 spans 15 amino acids. CDR3 region: CASTQTPWAPDTQYF. The DNA of the CDR3 is TGTGCCAGCACCCAGACCCCCTGGGCTCCCGATACGCAGTATTTT.

The V gene is TRBV11-3, the J gene TRBJ2-1, with 10 nucleotides matching TRBD2. With 5 bases clipped from V and 2 bases from J, the junction kept 3 bases outside the gene matches. CDR3 length: 15 residues. Germline loops: CDR1 SGHNT, CDR2 YENEEA. CDR3 region: CASSRSGGAYNEQFF. In DNA form, the CDR3 reads TGTGCCAGCAGCAGGAGCGGGGGGGCCTACAATGAGCAGTTCTTC.

This clone showed up just once. The chain couples TRBV6-5 to TRBJ1-5, with 8 bases identical to TRBD1. This CDR3 comprises 13 residues. Germline lookup yields CDR1 MNHEY and CDR2 SVGAGI. The ends lost 6 bases at V and 5 bases at J; junction bases unmatched: 3. For the CDR3, the DNA is TGTGCCAGCAGGAAACAGGGGGATCAGCCCCAGCATTTT. It is translated as CASRKQGDQPQHF.

The DNA of the CDR3 is TGTGCTAGTGGCCCCAATACAGGGATTGAGACCCAGTACTTC. Amino acid sequence: CASGPNTGIETQYF. The chain has TRBV12-5 and TRBJ2-5; tentative D call: TRBD1 (6 bases). The germline gives CDR1 LGHNT, CDR2 FRNRAP. This CDR3 contains 14 residues. V lost 6 bases and J lost 5, with 16 bases in between.

This chain connects TRBV11-1 to TRBJ1-6; possible D gene TRBD1, 5 bases. Trimming left V 1 base short and J 9 bases short, with 13 bases between. The CDR3 has 15 residues. CDR1 SGHAT and CDR2 FQDESV come from the germline V gene (reference sequence). CDR3 region: CASSLVGGASSPLHF. The CDR3 DNA follows: TGTGCCAGCAGCTTAGTTGGGGGTGCGTCTTCACCCCTCCACTTT. Full variable domain (outside the CDR3, taken from reference TRBV11-1 and TRBJ1-6): EAEVAQSPRYKITEKSQAVAFWCDPISGHATLYWYRQILGQGPELLVQFQDESVVDDSQLPKDRFSAERLKGVDSTLKIQPAELGDSAMYLCASSLVGGASSPLHFGNGTRLTVT.

V usage is TRBV2 and J usage is TRBJ2-7; 10 bases line up with TRBD1. Trimming cost V 5 bases and J 2 bases; bases outside gene matches: 6. The CDR3 length is 15 residues. Germline loops: CDR1 SNHLY, CDR2 FYNNEI. In DNA form, the CDR3 reads TGTGCCAGCAGTATACGACAGGGGGCGCCCTACGAGCAGTACTTC. This encodes CASSIRQGAPYEQYF.

The genes are TRBV5-6 and TRBJ1-2, with TRBD1 identical over 7 bases. CDR1 and CDR2 (germline): SGHDT, YYEEEE. The CDR3 runs to 17 residues. With V trimmed by 5 bases and J by 2 bases, 15 bases remained unmatched. CDR3 in amino acids: CASRNGVTDRRNYGYTF. The CDR3, as DNA: TGTGCCAGCAGGAACGGGGTTACGGACAGGAGGAACTATGGCTACACCTTC.

This chain links TRBV16 with TRBJ1-4; D uncertain. V lost 0 bases, J lost 8 bases, and 16 bases lay in between. Germline-derived CDR1 and CDR2 are KGHSY and FQNENV. CDR3 size: 16 residues. CDR3 amino acids: CASSQSGLSKGEKLFF. The CDR3 nucleotides read TGTGCCAGCAGCCAATCAGGCCTCTCTAAAGGGGAAAAACTGTTTTTT.

This chain links TRBV19 with TRBJ1-1; D unclear. CDR3 size: 17 residues. Trimming cost V 3 bases and J 0 bases, with 17 bases left between them. Germline CDR1 is LNHDA and CDR2 is SQIVND (reference sequence). The chain's CDR3 is CASSISPGKRVNTEAFF. The CDR3 DNA reads as TGTGCCAGTAGTATCTCCCCCGGGAAGCGGGTGAACACTGAAGCTTTCTTT.

The chain has TRBV5-1 and TRBJ1-1; 11 nucleotides agree with TRBD1. Losses at the gene ends were 3 bases for V and 0 bases for J; bases not matched to a gene: 4. The CDR3 sequence is 16 residues long. CDR1 is SGHRS, CDR2 YFSETQ, per germline. The CDR3 is CASSWGQGGMNTEAFF. In DNA, the CDR3 is TGCGCCAGCAGCTGGGGACAGGGGGGCATGAACACTGAAGCTTTCTTT.

The chain is built from TRBV7-9 and TRBJ2-7, with D perhaps TRBD1 (6 bases). Germline CDR1 reads SEHNR; CDR2 reads FQNEAQ (reference sequence). Trimming cost V 0 bases and J 7 bases, with 13 bases left between them. CDR3 length equals 14 residues. CDR3 residues: CASSLATGSEEQYF. Here the CDR3 DNA reads TGTGCCAGCAGCTTAGCCACAGGGTCGGAGGAGCAGTACTTC.

J is TRBJ2-7 and V is TRBV7-9; 8 bases line up with TRBD1. The germline CDR1 and CDR2 sequences are SEHNR and FQNEAQ (reference sequence). This CDR3 spans 14 amino acids. J was trimmed by 2 bases and V by 6 bases; bases with no gene match: 6. CDR3 amino acids: CASSQNRGTYEQYF. CDR3 coding DNA: TGTGCCAGCAGTCAAAACAGGGGGACCTACGAGCAGTACTTC.

The chain couples TRBV30 to TRBJ1-6; D uncertain. Per the germline V gene, CDR1 is GTSNPN and CDR2 is SVGIG (reference sequence). The CDR3 extends over 13 amino acids. V dropped 3 bases and J dropped 0 bases, with 3 bases sitting between them. CDR3 in amino acids: CAWRNSYNSPLHF. CDR3 DNA: TGTGCCTGGAGAAACTCCTATAATTCACCCCTCCACTTT.